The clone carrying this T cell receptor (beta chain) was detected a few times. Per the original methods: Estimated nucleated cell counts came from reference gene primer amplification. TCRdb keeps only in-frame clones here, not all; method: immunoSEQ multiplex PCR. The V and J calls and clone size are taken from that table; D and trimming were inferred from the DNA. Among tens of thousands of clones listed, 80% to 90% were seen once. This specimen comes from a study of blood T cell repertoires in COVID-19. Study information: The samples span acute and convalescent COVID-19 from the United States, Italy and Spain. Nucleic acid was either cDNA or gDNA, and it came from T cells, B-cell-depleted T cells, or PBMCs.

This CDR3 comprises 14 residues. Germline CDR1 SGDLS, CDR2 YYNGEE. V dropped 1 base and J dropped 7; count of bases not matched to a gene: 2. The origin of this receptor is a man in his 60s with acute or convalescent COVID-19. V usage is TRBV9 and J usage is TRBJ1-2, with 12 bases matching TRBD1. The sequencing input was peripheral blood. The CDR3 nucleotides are TGTGCCAGCAGCGTAAAGGGACAGGGGGCTGGCTACACCTTC. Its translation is CASSVKGQGAGYTF.